The next 18 T cell receptor beta chains were all read from a single sample in a study of shared clonotypes between healthy human individuals. Assay used: immunoSEQ multiplex PCR; TCRdb lists only in-frame clones, some missing. The sample lists more than 400,000 clones, approximately 84% seen once, with approximately 11% in the top ten. The sample consisted of PBMCs. Receptors originate from a middle-aged woman in good health. Some clones in this sample may be carry-over from other donors' samples.

About this clone itself: This probably arose from a read error, given a far larger clone one base away. Other nucleotide sequences in the sample specify the same CDR3. The chain recombines TRBV7-9 with TRBJ1-5; perhaps TRBD1 as D (6 bases). The V end was cut by 5 bases, the J end by 4 bases, with 9 bases between. Germline loops: CDR1 SEHNR, CDR2 FQNEAQ (reference sequence). The CDR3 is 13 amino acids. The CDR3 coding sequence is TGTGCCAGCAGCAGACAGGTGAATCAGCCCCAGCATTTT. This sequence encodes CASSRQVNQPQHF.

The CDR3: CASSIRDQPQHF. The CDR3 coding sequence is TGTGCCAGTAGTATTCGGGACCAGCCCCAGCATTTT. The chain couples TRBV19 to TRBJ1-5; possibly TRBD1 for D (5 bases). CDR3 length equals 12 residues. V dropped 3 bases and J dropped 7 bases, with 7 bases sitting between them. Germline loops: CDR1 LNHDA, CDR2 SQIVND (reference sequence). The full variable domain, its missing parts supplied by reference TRBV19 and TRBJ1-5, is DGGITQSPKYLFRKEGQNVTLSCEQNLNHDAMYWYRQDPGQGLRLIYYSQIVNDFQKGDIAEGYSVSREKKESFPLTVTSAQKNPTAFYLCASSIRDQPQHFGDGTRLSIL.

The chain carries TRBV19 and TRBJ2-7; TRBD2 matches 9 bases. The V segment lost 6 bases and the J segment 0 bases; nucleotides outside the gene matches: 6. This CDR3 comprises 15 residues. Per the germline V gene, CDR1 is LNHDA and CDR2 is SQIVND (reference sequence). The CDR3 loop is CASSTSGLASYEQYF. The CDR3 nucleotides read TGTGCCAGTAGCACCTCGGGACTAGCCTCCTACGAGCAGTACTTC.

V gene TRBV9 combines with J gene TRBJ2-7; TRBD2 matches 7 bases. CDR1 and CDR2 from the germline V gene are SGDLS and YYNGEE. The V and J ends lost 0 bases and 0 bases, in that order; junction bases with no gene match: 6. The CDR3 extends over 16 amino acids. The CDR3 region has the DNA TGTGCCAGCAGCGTAGGGCTCCGGGACTACTCCTACGAGCAGTACTTC. Protein product: CASSVGLRDYSYEQYF. The full variable domain, rest sourced from reference TRBV9 and TRBJ2-7, is DSGVTQTPKHLITATGQRVTLRCSPRSGDLSVYWYQQSLDQGLQFLIQYYNGEERAKGNILERFSAQQFPDLHSELNLSSLELGDSALYFCASSVGLRDYSYEQYFGPGTRLTVT.

The chain couples TRBV19 to TRBJ2-2; 9 bases are shared with TRBD1. Per the germline V gene, CDR1 is LNHDA and CDR2 is SQIVND (reference sequence). The trim removed 7 bases at V and 3 bases at J, leaving 6 bases unmatched. The CDR3 has 15 amino acids. DNA of the CDR3: TGTGCCAGTACCGGGACAGGGTACGACACCGGGGAGCTGTTTTTT. Translating gives CASTGTGYDTGELFF.

This sequence joins TRBV29-1 and TRBJ1-1, with TRBD1 matching 7 bases. Germline CDR1 is SQVTM and CDR2 is ANQGSEA. The CDR3 sequence is 12 residues long. V gave up 6 bases and J gave up 1 base; unmatched junction bases: 2. The CDR3 spells CSVGQANTEAFF. The CDR3, as DNA: TGCAGCGTAGGACAGGCGAACACTGAAGCTTTCTTT. The variable domain in full, completed from reference TRBV29-1 and TRBJ1-1, reads SAVISQKPSRDICQRGTSLTIQCQVDSQVTMMFWYRQQPGQSLTLIATANQGSEATYESGFVIDKFPISRPNLTFSTLTVSNMSPEDSSIYLCSVGQANTEAFFGQGTRLTVV.

Comment on this clone: This likely stems from a read error, as it lies one base from a far larger clone. The gene calls are TRBV4-3 and TRBJ2-2; TRBD2 matches at 7 bases. V lost 0 bases to trimming and J lost 10 bases; unmatched junction nucleotides: 11. CDR1 and CDR2 (germline): LGHNA, YSLEER. The CDR3 is made up of 16 amino acids. CDR3: CASSQDTLGGPVELFF. CDR3 bases: TGCGCCAGCAGCCAAGATACGCTGGGAGGGCCCGTGGAGCTGTTTTTT.

This clone was seen only once. This CDR3 is CASSPRTGNPSYEQYF. The CDR3 DNA is TGCGCCAGCAGTCCCCGGACAGGAAACCCCTCCTACGAGCAGTACTTC. The V gene is TRBV5-1, the J gene TRBJ2-7, with 7 bases fitting TRBD1. CDR1 SGHRS and CDR2 YFSETQ come from the germline V gene. V lost 5 bases to trimming and J lost 0 bases; unmatched junction nucleotides: 11. The CDR3 loop spans 16 amino acids.

This clone was observed a single time. The chain combines TRBV28 with TRBJ2-1; TRBD1 aligns across 11 bases. The V and J ends lost 2 bases and 6 bases, in that order; junction bases with no gene match: 3. The CDR3 spans 15 residues. Germline V gene sequence: CDR1 MDHEN, CDR2 SYDVKM. CDR3 sequence (DNA): TGTGCCAGCAGTTTAGGGGACAGGGGGGGCAATGAGCAGTTCTTC. Protein product: CASSLGDRGGNEQFF.

About this clone itself: This sample also contains other DNA sequences that code for the same CDR3. The chain uses TRBV5-1 and TRBJ2-7; 9 nucleotides match TRBD1. Unmatched junction bases numbered 2, after V lost 3 bases and J lost 1 base. The germline CDR1 and CDR2 sequences are SGHRS and YFSETQ. The CDR3 contains 14 residues. The CDR3 reads CASSSGTGSYEQYF. The CDR3 nucleotides are TGCGCCAGCAGCTCCGGGACAGGGTCCTACGAGCAGTACTTC.

The chain has TRBV2 and TRBJ1-1, with D hard to call. The CDR3 runs to 14 residues. The ends were cut back, 6 bases at V and 3 bases at J, with 14 bases in the middle. From germline, CDR1 is SNHLY and CDR2 FYNNEI. CDR3 residues: CASSLAGVHTEAFF. The CDR3 coding sequence is TGTGCCAGCAGCTTAGCCGGGGTTCACACTGAAGCTTTCTTT.

The rearrangement links TRBV9 to TRBJ1-3, with D tentatively TRBD1 (5 bases). In germline, CDR1 is SGDLS, CDR2 YYNGEE. V was cut by 4 bases and J by 1 base, with 12 bases left in between. The CDR3 is 15 amino acids. CDR3 sequence: CASSPGGESGNTIYF. For the CDR3, the DNA is TGTGCCAGCAGCCCTGGGGGGGAATCTGGAAACACCATATATTTT.

For the CDR3, the DNA is TGCGCCAGCAGCCAAGATTGGGGGCTTGAAGCTTTCTTT. Amino acids: CASSQDWGLEAFF. The V gene is TRBV4-3, the J gene TRBJ1-1; weak D call: TRBD1 (6 bases). Per the germline V gene, CDR1 is LGHNA and CDR2 is YSLEER. Trimming left V 0 bases short and J 7 bases short, with 9 bases between. The CDR3 totals 13 residues.

The chain joins TRBV27 to TRBJ2-1; 10 positions match TRBD2. The V and J ends lost 6 bases and 6 bases, in that order; junction bases with no gene match: 11. Germline V gives CDR1 MNHEY, CDR2 SMNVEV (reference sequence). The CDR3 is 16 amino acids. The CDR3 region has the DNA TGTGCCAGCAGCTGGATAGCGGGAGGCTTAAGCAATGAGCAGTTCTTC. Protein product: CASSWIAGGLSNEQFF.

The V call is TRBV5-4, the J call TRBJ1-1; D is undetermined. The CDR3 totals 14 residues. CDR1 and CDR2 from the germline V gene are SGHNT and YYREEE (reference sequence). Trimming pared 2 bases from V and 4 bases from J, leaving 12 bases between. CDR3 sequence: CASSFGVGSTEAFF. The CDR3 DNA follows: TGTGCCAGCAGCTTTGGGGTGGGGAGCACTGAAGCTTTCTTT.

This clone was observed a single time. This probably arose from a read error, given a far larger clone one base away. The sample has other DNA sequences that encode this CDR3 too. The chain employs TRBV28 and TRBJ2-7; 8 bases line up with TRBD1. This CDR3 region has 15 residues. Germline lookup yields CDR1 MDHEN and CDR2 SYDVKM. In DNA, the CDR3 is TGTGCCAGTAGTTTGCCTGGGACAGGTTCCTACGAGCAGTACTTC. As protein: CASSLPGTGSYEQYF.

With regard to this clone: At one end the junction does not follow the germline gene, possibly because of a read error. The J gene is TRBJ1-1, the V gene TRBV27; D ambiguous. Germline CDR1 and CDR2: MNHEY and SMNVEV (reference sequence). The CDR3 sequence is 13 residues long. The CDR3 reads CASSSMVGTETFF. The CDR3 bases are TGTGCCAGCAGTTCCATGGTAGGCACTGAAACTTTCTTT.

The rearrangement links TRBV10-3 to TRBJ1-1; 7 nucleotides line up with TRBD1. The CDR3 length is 15 residues. Unmatched junction bases numbered 5, after V lost 2 bases and J lost 2 bases. Germline CDR1 and CDR2: ENHRY and SYGVKD. CDR3 amino acids: CAISELGTANTEAFF. The CDR3 nucleotides read TGTGCCATCAGTGAGCTTGGGACAGCTAACACTGAAGCTTTCTTT.